The 32 T cell receptor beta chains presented below share a single source sample, sequenced in a study of T-cell memory formation after mild COVID-19. TCRdb used MiXCR to reprocess the 5' RACE reads, holding one entry per CDR3 protein. The sample holds 340,000 or so distinct CDR3 sequences; roughly 13% are singletons and the top ten take 20% to 25%. The sequenced sample was PBMCs or a T cell subset sorted from them (not recorded which). These receptors were taken from a young man who had mild COVID-19 (a few samples of this study predate the infection). Cell type and time point are not known.

V gene TRBV7-2 combines with J gene TRBJ2-1; D not certain. There are 13 residues in the CDR3. Germline assignment: CDR1 SGHTA and CDR2 FQGNSA. Trimming cost V 6 bases and J 8 bases, with 14 bases left between them. CDR3: CASRNGSGYEQFF. The CDR3 nucleotides read TGTGCCAGCAGAAACGGCTCGGGCTATGAGCAGTTCTTC.

This clonotype has a handful of counts. The chain combines TRBV7-9 with TRBJ1-1; weak D call: TRBD1 (6 bases). Germline V gene lookup returns CDR1 SEHNR and CDR2 FQNEAQ (reference sequence). The V gene lost 7 bases and the J gene lost 2 bases, with 17 bases spanning the gap. CDR3 size: 15 residues. The chain's CDR3 is CASTPGGVRNTEAFF. Here the CDR3 DNA reads TGTGCCAGCACCCCGGGGGGCGTTCGAAACACTGAAGCTTTCTTT.

The chain links TRBV4-1 to TRBJ1-2, with 9 bases fitting TRBD1. V trimming: 3 bases; J trimming: 4 bases; junction bases outside the gene matches: 9. The CDR3 is 16 amino acids. CDR1 MGHRA and CDR2 YSYEKL come from the germline V gene. CDR3 DNA sequence: TGCGCCAGCAGCCATCGTCCCGGGACAGGGACCTATGGCTACACCTTC. Its protein is CASSHRPGTGTYGYTF.

In its sample, this clonotype was seen a few times. This chain links TRBV20-1 with TRBJ2-1, with TRBD2 identical over 8 bases. Trimming at V came to 2 bases and at J to 8 bases, leaving 8 bases not matched to a gene. The CDR3 is 14 amino acids. Germline V gene sequence: CDR1 DFQATT, CDR2 SNEGSKA (reference sequence). This CDR3 is CSARRGGPIDEQFF. The CDR3 region has the DNA TGCAGTGCTAGACGGGGGGGGCCTATTGATGAGCAGTTCTTC.

This clonotype turned up a few times. The chain uses TRBV4-3 and TRBJ2-2, with D possibly being TRBD2 (5 bases). This CDR3 spans 15 amino acids. V shed 3 bases and J shed 6 bases, with 14 bases lying between them. Germline CDR1 is LGHNA and CDR2 is YSLEER. The CDR3 nucleotides are TGCGCCAGCAGCCAGACCGTTAGCGCAGCCGGGGAGCTGTTTTTT. It encodes CASSQTVSAAGELFF.

In this sample, this clonotype turned up many times. The chain has TRBV4-2 and TRBJ1-6; TRBD1 agrees at 7 bases. The trim removed 5 bases at V and 9 bases at J, leaving 7 bases unmatched. The CDR3 contains 14 residues. Germline V CDR1 and CDR2: LGHNA, YNFKEQ. The CDR3 bases are TGTGCCAGCAGCGCAGAGGGGGCAGGTTCACCCCTCCACTTT. It codes for CASSAEGAGSPLHF.

In its sample, this clonotype was seen a few times. The gene calls are TRBV10-3 and TRBJ2-6; D might be TRBD2 (6 bases). The CDR3 is 15 residues long. V lost 11 bases to trimming and J lost 0 bases, with 14 bases between them. From germline, CDR1 is ENHRY and CDR2 SYGVKD. For the CDR3, the DNA is TGTGCCGTTACGGGACTTAGCTCTGGGGCCAACGTCCTGACTTTC. Translating gives CAVTGLSSGANVLTF.

This clonotype has just a few counts. The gene calls are TRBV7-9 and TRBJ2-6; D might be TRBD1 (6 bases). The germline V gene has CDR1 SEHNR and CDR2 FQNEAQ (reference sequence). The CDR3 runs to 19 residues. The ends were cut back, 4 bases at V and 0 bases at J, with 19 bases in the middle. CDR3 sequence: CASSSPDRTESSGANVLTF. Written as DNA, the CDR3 is TGTGCCAGCAGCTCACCTGATCGGACAGAGAGCTCTGGGGCCAACGTCCTGACTTTC.

The V gene is TRBV5-6, the J gene TRBJ2-3; possible D gene TRBD2, 5 bases. Germline V lookup: CDR1 SGHDT, CDR2 YYEEEE. This CDR3 is 12 amino acids long. The V end was cut by 4 bases, the J end by 5 bases, with 8 bases between. The CDR3 sequence is CASSDYRDTQYF. For the CDR3, the DNA is TGTGCCAGCAGCGACTACAGAGATACGCAGTATTTT.

This clonotype has more than one count but fewer than ten. The rearrangement uses TRBV9 and TRBJ2-2; 11 nucleotides align to TRBD2. Per germline, CDR1 SGDLS and CDR2 YYNGEE. The V segment lost 4 bases and the J segment 5 bases; nucleotides outside the gene matches: 1. The CDR3 totals 14 residues. The CDR3 reads CASSSSGRTGELFF. CDR3 bases: TGTGCCAGCAGCTCTAGCGGGAGGACCGGGGAGCTGTTTTTT. The whole variable domain, remainder taken from reference TRBV9 and TRBJ2-2, is DSGVTQTPKHLITATGQRVTLRCSPRSGDLSVYWYQQSLDQGLQFLIQYYNGEERAKGNILERFSAQQFPDLHSELNLSSLELGDSALYFCASSSSGRTGELFFGEGSRLTVL.

This clonotype was seen at least ten times. The V gene is TRBV5-1, the J gene TRBJ2-2; 13 nucleotides line up with TRBD2. Trimming removed 4 bases from V and 6 bases from J; junction bases left unmatched: 3. CDR1 and CDR2 (germline): SGHRS, YFSETQ. The CDR3 totals 15 residues. The CDR3 spells CASSPTSGGAGELFF. CDR3 nucleotides: TGCGCCAGCAGCCCAACTAGCGGGGGGGCCGGGGAGCTGTTTTTT.

The CDR3 sequence: CASSRPWGAEAFF. The DNA for the CDR3 is TGTGCCAGCAGCCGACCCTGGGGCGCTGAAGCTTTCTTT. This rearrangement joins TRBV6-5 to TRBJ1-1, with D maybe TRBD1 (5 bases). Trimming removed 6 bases from V and 6 bases from J, with 14 bases in between. Germline V gives CDR1 MNHEY, CDR2 SVGAGI. CDR3 length: 13 residues.

CDR3 loop: CASRPRQGDTEAFF. The DNA for the CDR3 is TGTGCCAGCAGACCTAGACAGGGAGACACTGAAGCTTTCTTT. The chain employs TRBV7-9 and TRBJ1-1; 7 nucleotides agree with TRBD1. J lost 3 bases, V lost 6 bases, and 7 bases had no gene match. CDR3 length: 14 amino acids. Germline V gives CDR1 SEHNR, CDR2 FQNEAQ (reference sequence).

The chain employs TRBV20-1 and TRBJ2-2; 7 bases match TRBD1. V trimming: 5 bases; J trimming: 3 bases; junction bases outside the gene matches: 6. The CDR3 is 14 amino acids. Germline CDR1 and CDR2: DFQATT and SNEGSKA (reference sequence). In nucleotides, the CDR3 is TGCAGTGCTCAGGACAGGTTAGACACCGGGGAGCTGTTTTTT. Its translation: CSAQDRLDTGELFF.

The J gene is TRBJ2-7, the V gene TRBV5-8, with 9 bases matching TRBD1. V was clipped by 1 base and J by 4 bases; unmatched bases: 3. Germline values: CDR1 SGHTS, CDR2 YDEGEE. This CDR3 has 14 residues. The chain's CDR3 is CASSLKGQGYEQYV. CDR3 DNA: TGTGCCAGCAGCTTGAAGGGACAGGGTTACGAGCAGTACGTC.

This chain connects TRBV7-8 to TRBJ1-5, with D hard to call. The V gene's germline CDR1 is SGHVS and CDR2 FQNEAQ. The V end was cut by 5 bases, the J end by 4 bases, with 15 bases between. This CDR3 is built from 15 residues. CDR3 in amino acids: CASSQARHLNQPQHF. The DNA of the CDR3 is TGTGCCAGCAGCCAAGCCCGACACTTGAATCAGCCCCAGCATTTT.

This clonotype was counted at least ten times. In DNA, the CDR3 is TGTGCCAGCAGAGGGACAGCCACCGGGGAGCTGTTTTTT. It translates to CASRGTATGELFF. The rearrangement links TRBV6-5 to TRBJ2-2; 7 bases fit TRBD1. Trimming at V came to 6 bases and at J to 4 bases, leaving 2 bases not matched to a gene. This CDR3 region has 13 residues. Looked up from germline, CDR1 is MNHEY and CDR2 is SVGAGI.

This clonotype turned up a few times. This chain links TRBV6-6 with TRBJ2-2, with D uncertain. The CDR3 is 15 amino acids. Trimming removed 2 bases from V and 0 bases from J, with 7 bases in between. Looked up from germline, CDR1 is MNHNY and CDR2 is SVGAGI (reference sequence). CDR3 sequence (DNA): TGTGCCAGCAGTTACAGGGCAGCGAACACCGGGGAGCTGTTTTTT. Translated, it gives CASSYRAANTGELFF.

This clonotype has more than one count but fewer than ten. V and J are TRBV6-1 and TRBJ1-2, with D perhaps matching TRBD1 (5 bases). Deletions cut 4 bases from V and 5 bases from J, with 11 bases between. Germline loops: CDR1 MNHNS, CDR2 SASEGT. There are 13 residues in the CDR3. This CDR3 is CASSVDSLYGYTF. The CDR3 coding sequence is TGTGCCAGCAGTGTAGACAGTCTTTATGGCTACACCTTC.

CDR3 nucleotides: TGCAGCGTTGTGCAGAACACTGAAGCTTTCTTT. Translation gives CSVVQNTEAFF. The chain is built from TRBV29-1 and TRBJ1-1; D is ambiguous. The CDR3 has 11 amino acids. Trimming removed 4 bases from V and 1 base from J, with 4 bases in between. Germline V gives CDR1 SQVTM, CDR2 ANQGSEA.

Many counts were recorded for this clonotype. The V gene is TRBV5-5, the J gene TRBJ1-1, with 7 bases that match TRBD1. Germline values: CDR1 SGHKS, CDR2 YYEKEE (reference sequence). Losses at the gene ends were 2 bases for V and 4 bases for J; bases not matched to a gene: 8. CDR3 length: 15 amino acids. DNA of the CDR3: TGTGCCAGCAGCTTACACCGGGACAGCCGCACTGAAGCTTTCTTT. Translated, it gives CASSLHRDSRTEAFF.

This clonotype has a handful of counts. The rearrangement joins TRBV21-1 to TRBJ2-7. TRBV21-1 is tagged as a pseudogene. CDR3 size: 14 residues. Written as DNA, the CDR3 is TGTGCCAGCAGCAAAAGGCAGTGGTGCTACGAGCAGTACGTC. Protein sequence: CASSKRQWCYEQYV.

The rearrangement uses TRBV12-3 or TRBV12-4 and TRBJ2-7; 7 positions agree with TRBD2. The CDR3 runs to 14 residues. The J segment lost 3 bases and the V segment lost 3 bases, leaving 5 bases of the junction unmatched. As DNA, the CDR3 is TGTGCCAGCAGTTTCGGACTAGGCCTCTACGAGCAGTACTTC. Its protein product is CASSFGLGLYEQYF.

The rearrangement uses TRBV10-3 and TRBJ2-3; D call uncertain. This CDR3 comprises 16 residues. From germline, CDR1 is ENHRY and CDR2 SYGVKD. Trimming took 3 bases from V and 0 from J, leaving 13 bases between them. The CDR3 DNA follows: TGTGCCATCAGTGACCTCTTGGACCCGAGCACAGATACGCAGTATTTT. It translates to CAISDLLDPSTDTQYF.

This clonotype was counted only a few times. The chain uses TRBV23-1 and TRBJ2-7, with D tentatively TRBD2 (6 bases). TRBV23-1 is flagged as an ORF with uncertain function. V shed 4 bases and J shed 0 bases, with 10 bases lying between them. The CDR3 consists of 14 residues. For the CDR3, the DNA is TGCGCCAGCAGTCCCAGGGACTCCTCCTACGAGCAGTACGTC. It specifies CASSPRDSSYEQYV.

This clonotype turned up a few times. The chain couples TRBV4-3 to TRBJ1-1; D not resolved. The germline V and J ends were trimmed by 0 bases and 0 bases, with 8 bases remaining between them. This CDR3 has 15 amino acids. The germline CDR1 and CDR2 sequences are LGHNA and YSLEER. CDR3 in DNA: TGCGCCAGCAGCCAAGATCGGCACTTGAACACTGAAGCTTTCTTT. Translated: CASSQDRHLNTEAFF.

J is TRBJ1-5 and V is TRBV12-3 or TRBV12-4; D gene ambiguous. This CDR3 has 14 amino acids. The V and J ends lost 2 bases and 4 bases respectively, with 9 bases between them. DNA for the CDR3: TGTGCCAGCAGTTTAAAACAGACTAATCAGCCCCAGCATTTT. Protein: CASSLKQTNQPQHF.

This clonotype was found a few times. The rearrangement links TRBV4-1 to TRBJ1-5; D is unresolved. V shed 0 bases and J shed 3 bases, with 3 bases lying between them. The germline V gene encodes CDR1 MGHRA and CDR2 YSYEKL. This CDR3 has 13 residues. The CDR3 spells CASSQDYNQPQHF. The CDR3 DNA is TGCGCCAGCAGCCAAGATTACAATCAGCCCCAGCATTTT.

The sample holds a few counts of this clonotype. The V gene is TRBV20-1, the J gene TRBJ1-1; D is unclear. The CDR3 is made up of 15 amino acids. Germline CDR1 DFQATT, CDR2 SNEGSKA (reference sequence). V dropped 3 bases and J dropped 1 base, with 15 bases sitting between them. The CDR3 loop reads CSARISPLKNTEAFF. DNA for the CDR3: TGCAGTGCTAGGATCAGCCCCCTGAAGAACACTGAAGCTTTCTTT.

V gene TRBV4-3 combines with J gene TRBJ1-2, with D possibly TRBD1 on 5 matching bases. V lost 1 base and J lost 4, with 10 bases in between. Germline CDR1 and CDR2: LGHNA and YSLEER. The CDR3 is 14 residues long. The chain's CDR3 is CASSQADSSYGYTF. As DNA, the CDR3 is TGCGCCAGCAGCCAAGCAGACAGCTCCTATGGCTACACCTTC.

The sample holds a few counts of this clonotype. The gene calls are TRBV5-5 and TRBJ1-1; D gene uncertain. Deletions cut 5 bases from V and 0 bases from J, with 11 bases between. Germline-derived CDR1 and CDR2 are SGHKS and YYEKEE (reference sequence). This CDR3 comprises 14 residues. CDR3 sequence reads: CASRSYRLNTEAFF. Here the CDR3 DNA reads TGTGCCAGCAGATCGTACAGATTGAACACTGAAGCTTTCTTT.

V and J are TRBV7-3 and TRBJ2-3; TRBD2 matches 10 bases. With V trimmed by 8 bases and J by 4 bases, 12 bases remained unmatched. The CDR3 runs to 16 residues. Germline values: CDR1 SGHTA, CDR2 FQGTGA. This CDR3 is CASLDGSGGAADTQYF. DNA for the CDR3: TGTGCCAGCTTAGACGGAAGCGGGGGGGCGGCAGATACGCAGTATTTT.